What follows is one TCR beta chain and its context. The antigen is unknown. The data stem from a study of blood T cells in healthy people across ages. General study points: The unsorted PBMCs prevented any conclusive comparison of naive versus antigen-experienced cells.

For the second PCR, which ran for about 6 to 11 cycles, a sample-barcoded 5' primer and a J-beta primer mix were used. MiXCR, run by TCRdb on the 5' RACE reads, gives a single entry per CDR3 protein. In the table there are 750,000 to 850,000 distinct CDR3 sequences, roughly 25% of which are singletons. This sample also belongs to another study, concerning T cells of mothers and their children. That paper notes: It was through the M1S primer of the second PCR that sample barcodes and 2-4 random nucleotides were added.

The receptor was derived from a boy younger than 18 in good health. What was sequenced was blood.

CDR3 DNA sequence: TGCGCCAGCAGACCTACAGGGTTTGGATACAATGAGCAGTTCTTC. This translates into CASRPTGFGYNEQFF. The rearrangement uses TRBV5-1 and TRBJ2-1, with D possibly matching TRBD1 (6 bases). Germline-derived CDR1 and CDR2 are SGHRS and YFSETQ. With 5 bases removed from V and 4 bases from J, the gap between germline ends came to 16 bases. The CDR3 has 15 residues.